The next 9 T cell receptor beta chains were all read from a single sample in a study of cytomegalovirus exposure and HLA in healthy donors. This PCR relied on a set of 60 Vbeta primers and 13 Jbeta primers. Produced via immunoSEQ multiplex PCR; TCRdb's table is partial and in-frame only. Here the sample spans about 130,000 clones, more than 70% being singletons. The sample consisted of PBMCs. These receptors were collected from a woman aged 25 to 39 in good health and CMV-seropositive.

V usage is TRBV6-4 and J usage is TRBJ2-3; 13 bases are a match to TRBD2. V was clipped by 2 bases and J by 4 bases; unmatched bases: 6. CDR1 and CDR2 from the germline V gene are MRHNA and SNTAGT. This CDR3 region has 17 residues. CDR3 loop: CASSDPGLAGESDTQYF. The CDR3 nucleotides read TGTGCCAGCAGTGACCCAGGACTAGCGGGGGAATCAGATACGCAGTATTTT.

The chain uses TRBV5-1 and TRBJ1-1, with TRBD1 identical over 10 bases. The CDR3 has 12 residues. With V trimmed by 4 bases and J by 11 bases, 5 bases remained unmatched. CDR1 SGHRS and CDR2 YFSETQ come from the germline V gene. The CDR3 coding sequence is TGCGCCAGCAGCGGGGTGGGACAGGGGGCTTTCTTT. Protein product: CASSGVGQGAFF.

This chain uses TRBV7-9 with TRBJ2-7, with no clear D. There are 14 residues in the CDR3. The V gene lost 5 bases and the J gene lost 3 bases, with 14 bases spanning the gap. Germline V gene lookup returns CDR1 SEHNR and CDR2 FQNEAQ (reference sequence). The CDR3 DNA sequence: TGTGCCAGCAGCCCTATCGACACTGGCTACGAGCAGTACTTC. Its translation is CASSPIDTGYEQYF.

The J gene is TRBJ2-7, the V gene TRBV28, with a weak D call TRBD1 (6 bases). Trimming shortened V by 3 bases and J by 9 bases, and 18 bases separated the two germline ends. Germline V lookup: CDR1 MDHEN, CDR2 SYDVKM. The CDR3 has 14 residues. The CDR3 DNA follows: TGTGCCAGCAGTTTCCTCGCCGACAGGCCAAGGCAGTACTTC. This gives the protein CASSFLADRPRQYF.

The DNA for the CDR3 is TGTGCCAGCAGCCTAGGACTAGCGGTACAAGAGACCCAGTACTTC. Its protein product is CASSLGLAVQETQYF. The chain recombines TRBV5-4 with TRBJ2-5; 10 nucleotides agree with TRBD2. The CDR3 contains 15 residues. Germline V gene sequence: CDR1 SGHNT, CDR2 YYREEE (reference sequence). J lost 2 bases, V lost 4 bases, and 5 bases had no gene match.

The rearrangement uses TRBV7-9 and TRBJ1-3; 8 nucleotides agree with TRBD1. This CDR3 spans 15 amino acids. Trimming cost V 5 bases and J 10 bases; bases outside gene matches: 13. Germline CDR1 and CDR2: SEHNR and FQNEAQ (reference sequence). CDR3 coding DNA: TGTGCCAGCAGCCCCGGACAGGGCGGGAGAGAAACCATATATTTT. Protein product: CASSPGQGGRETIYF.

The CDR3 reads CASGGDLNEQFF. The CDR3 nucleotides read TGTGCCTCCGGGGGGGACCTGAATGAGCAGTTCTTC. The rearrangement joins TRBV7-2 to TRBJ2-1; 8 nucleotides match TRBD2. Germline V lookup: CDR1 SGHTA, CDR2 FQGNSA. With 11 bases clipped from V and 7 bases from J, the junction kept 7 bases outside the gene matches. There are 12 residues in the CDR3.

The chain couples TRBV5-6 to TRBJ1-3; the D is unclear. The CDR3 is made up of 12 amino acids. The V and J ends lost 1 base and 4 bases respectively, with 3 bases between them. CDR1 and CDR2 from the germline V gene are SGHDT and YYEEEE. This chain's CDR3 is CASSLQGNTIYF. The CDR3 bases are TGTGCCAGCAGCTTGCAGGGAAACACCATATATTTT.

The rearrangement joins TRBV6-6 to TRBJ1-1, with D tentatively TRBD1 (6 bases). This CDR3 contains 14 residues. V lost 5 bases to trimming and J lost 1 base, with 11 bases between them. Looked up from germline, CDR1 is MNHNY and CDR2 is SVGAGI (reference sequence). CDR3 bases: TGTGCCAGCAGTACAGGGTGGGCGAACACTGAAGCTTTCTTT. It translates to CASSTGWANTEAFF.